The next 31 T cell receptor beta chains were all read from a single sample in a study of cytomegalovirus exposure and HLA in healthy donors. PCR primers comprised 60 Vbeta and 13 Jbeta primers. The method was immunoSEQ multiplex PCR; TCRdb's version includes in-frame clones alone and lacks a portion of them. This table has about 160,000 clones, around three quarters appearing once. Sequencing was performed on PBMCs. Receptor source: a middle-aged man in good health and CMV-seronegative.

The rearrangement joins TRBV7-3 to TRBJ1-1; D gene uncertain. The ends were cut back, 0 bases at V and 1 base at J, with 9 bases in the middle. The CDR3 has 15 residues. Germline V gene data show CDR1 as SGHTA and CDR2 as FQGTGA. The CDR3 spells CASSLTHSPNTEAFF. CDR3 DNA: TGTGCCAGCAGCTTAACTCACTCGCCGAACACTGAAGCTTTCTTT.

The chain couples TRBV5-1 to TRBJ2-3, with 8 bases lining up with TRBD2. J gave up 3 bases and V 6 bases, and 6 bases lay outside the gene matches. Germline CDR1 is SGHRS and CDR2 is YFSETQ. The CDR3 sequence is 14 residues long. CDR3 sequence: CASTETSVTDTQYF. The CDR3 region has the DNA TGCGCCAGCACCGAGACTAGCGTAACAGATACGCAGTATTTT.

This clone was seen a handful of times. The V gene is TRBV6-1, the J gene TRBJ2-2; D is ambiguous. Germline V gene lookup returns CDR1 MNHNS and CDR2 SASEGT. The V gene lost 5 bases and the J gene lost 0 bases, with 7 bases spanning the gap. The CDR3 contains 14 residues. The CDR3 loop is CASSNSANTGELFF. Here the CDR3 DNA reads TGTGCCAGCAGTAATTCCGCGAACACCGGGGAGCTGTTTTTT.

This chain links TRBV28 with TRBJ1-2, with 7 nucleotides matching TRBD1. CDR1 MDHEN and CDR2 SYDVKM come from the germline V gene. J was trimmed by 4 bases and V by 5 bases; bases with no gene match: 10. The CDR3 has 15 amino acids. Written as DNA, the CDR3 is TGTGCCAGCAGTCTACCGTTGGGACAGAGCTATGGCTACACCTTC. As protein: CASSLPLGQSYGYTF.

This chain links TRBV6-5 with TRBJ2-1, with 12 bases lining up with TRBD2. Germline CDR1 reads MNHEY; CDR2 reads SVGAGI. With 2 bases clipped from V and 7 bases from J, the junction kept 6 bases outside the gene matches. The CDR3 covers 16 residues. The CDR3 region is CASSYRASGRANEQFF. Written as DNA, the CDR3 is TGTGCCAGCAGTTACCGGGCTAGCGGGAGGGCGAATGAGCAGTTCTTC.

V is TRBV27 and J is TRBJ2-2, with TRBD2 identical over 10 bases. CDR1 is MNHEY and CDR2 is SMNVEV in the germline V gene (reference sequence). The junction had 9 bases not matched to a gene; V was cut back by 7 bases and J by 4 bases. The CDR3 contains 16 residues. CDR3 sequence: CASTWLAGVPTGELFF. The CDR3 DNA sequence: TGTGCCAGCACCTGGCTAGCGGGAGTACCCACCGGGGAGCTGTTTTTT.

The chain links TRBV7-9 to TRBJ1-1; D unclear. V was pared by 0 bases and J by 6 bases, with 5 bases between. The CDR3 totals 12 residues. Germline CDR1 reads SEHNR; CDR2 reads FQNEAQ (reference sequence). This CDR3 reads CASSLAPAEAFF. The CDR3 region has the DNA TGTGCCAGCAGCTTAGCCCCAGCTGAAGCTTTCTTT.

The chain is built from TRBV29-1 and TRBJ1-1, with 8 bases identical to TRBD1. The trim removed 1 base at V and 4 bases at J, leaving 8 bases unmatched. The CDR3 runs 15 residues. CDR1 is SQVTM and CDR2 is ANQGSEA in the germline V gene. The CDR3 spells CSVEARGTGFTEAFF. In DNA, the CDR3 is TGCAGCGTTGAAGCAAGGGGGACAGGATTCACTGAAGCTTTCTTT.

This clone was found once. The J gene is TRBJ2-7, the V gene TRBV5-1, with D perhaps TRBD2 (6 bases). Trimming took 0 bases from V and 7 from J, leaving 17 bases between them. There are 15 residues in the CDR3. Germline V lookup: CDR1 SGHRS, CDR2 YFSETQ. Here the CDR3 reads CASSLVGGGEGEQYV. In DNA form, the CDR3 reads TGCGCCAGCAGCTTGGTTGGGGGAGGTGAAGGAGAGCAGTACGTC.

The rearrangement joins TRBV11-2 to TRBJ1-3; D gene ambiguous. The CDR3 spans 16 residues. Trimming removed 1 base at V and 0 bases at J, with 10 bases between. Germline V gene lookup returns CDR1 SGHAT and CDR2 FQNNGV. CDR3 nucleotides: TGTGCCAGCAGCTTAGTTCACTTGTCCTCTGGAAACACCATATATTTT. Encoded protein: CASSLVHLSSGNTIYF.

The chain joins TRBV5-1 to TRBJ1-2, with D possibly being TRBD1 (6 bases). CDR3 size: 13 residues. The germline V gene encodes CDR1 SGHRS and CDR2 YFSETQ. V was shortened by 4 bases and J by 8 bases, with 15 bases between the two germline ends. Here the CDR3 DNA reads TGCGCCAGCAGCGCCGGACAGCCGTGGGGCTACACCTTC. Protein sequence: CASSAGQPWGYTF.

V usage is TRBV5-1 and J usage is TRBJ2-3; 10 positions match TRBD1. Germline V gene lookup returns CDR1 SGHRS and CDR2 YFSETQ. Losses at the gene ends were 4 bases for V and 1 base for J; bases not matched to a gene: 9. The CDR3 runs to 17 residues. CDR3 residues: CASSPATGGEGTDTQYF. The CDR3 DNA follows: TGCGCCAGCAGCCCCGCGACAGGGGGCGAAGGCACAGATACGCAGTATTTT.

V is TRBV13 and J is TRBJ2-2, with D perhaps matching TRBD2 (5 bases). In germline, CDR1 is PRHDT, CDR2 FYEKMQ (reference sequence). Trimming took off 2 bases at V and 4 bases at J, with 11 bases between the two ends. This CDR3 has 15 residues. In DNA, the CDR3 is TGTGCCAGCAGCTTATGGCTAGCTGGCACCGGGGAGCTGTTTTTT. Amino acid sequence: CASSLWLAGTGELFF.

V is TRBV14 and J is TRBJ2-3, with D perhaps matching TRBD2 (6 bases). The germline V gene has CDR1 SGHDN and CDR2 FVKESK. There are 15 residues in the CDR3. Trimming removed 3 bases from V and 0 bases from J, with 10 bases in between. CDR3: CASSHVAASTDTQYF. DNA for the CDR3: TGTGCCAGCAGCCATGTAGCGGCTAGCACAGATACGCAGTATTTT.

This clone is a singleton in its sample. The rearrangement links TRBV7-8 to TRBJ1-1; 8 bases are a match to TRBD1. Germline V gives CDR1 SGHVS, CDR2 FQNEAQ. V shed 5 bases and J 1 base; nucleotides not matched to a gene: 9. This CDR3 region has 16 residues. CDR3: CASSPRTGPSNTEAFF. In nucleotides, the CDR3 is TGTGCCAGCAGCCCCCGGACAGGGCCCTCGAACACTGAAGCTTTCTTT.

The V gene is TRBV13, the J gene TRBJ2-5; 9 positions agree with TRBD1. V trimming: 0 bases; J trimming: 5 bases; junction bases outside the gene matches: 10. This CDR3 spans 17 amino acids. CDR1 PRHDT and CDR2 FYEKMQ come from the germline V gene (reference sequence). The CDR3: CASSLGPDRGMEETQYF. CDR3 sequence (DNA): TGTGCCAGCAGCTTAGGGCCGGACAGGGGAATGGAGGAGACCCAGTACTTC.

As for this clone: The identical CDR3 is also encoded by other nucleotide sequences in the sample. This sequence joins TRBV18 and TRBJ1-4; 7 nucleotides agree with TRBD1. CDR1 and CDR2 (germline): KGHSH, LQKENI. V trimming: 0 bases; J trimming: 5 bases; junction bases outside the gene matches: 3. CDR3 size: 15 residues. CDR3 bases: TGTGCCAGCTCACCACCGGGACAGTCAAATGAAAAACTGTTTTTT. Translation gives CASSPPGQSNEKLFF.

The chain has TRBV6-5 and TRBJ1-1; TRBD1 aligns across 9 bases. Per the germline V gene, CDR1 is MNHEY and CDR2 is SVGAGI. There are 15 residues in the CDR3. V lost 8 bases and J lost 3; bases outside the gene matches: 10. This chain's CDR3 is CASGGRGTGYTEAFF. The DNA for the CDR3 is TGTGCCAGCGGTGGACGAGGGACAGGGTACACTGAAGCTTTCTTT.

The rearrangement links TRBV4-1 to TRBJ1-1; D is ambiguous. The V gene's germline CDR1 is MGHRA and CDR2 YSYEKL. This CDR3 contains 16 residues. V gave up 0 bases and J gave up 1 base, with 12 bases separating them. This CDR3 is CASSQDPRVQNTEAFF. The CDR3 coding sequence is TGCGCCAGCAGCCAAGATCCGAGGGTTCAGAACACTGAAGCTTTCTTT.

The chain uses TRBV2 and TRBJ2-7, with a possible D match to TRBD2 (6 bases). Germline CDR1 is SNHLY and CDR2 is FYNNEI. CDR3 length equals 14 residues. V lost 5 bases, J lost 7 bases, and 18 bases lay in between. CDR3 sequence (DNA): TGTGCCAGCAGTCCCACGTGGAGGGAAGGAGAGCAGTACTTC. This sequence encodes CASSPTWREGEQYF.

V gene TRBV28 combines with J gene TRBJ2-7; 11 bases are a match to TRBD2. The CDR3 has 14 amino acids. The J segment lost 7 bases and the V segment lost 6 bases, leaving 8 bases of the junction unmatched. From germline, CDR1 is MDHEN and CDR2 SYDVKM. This CDR3 reads CASSQLAGAWEQYV. In DNA, the CDR3 is TGTGCCAGCAGCCAACTAGCGGGAGCGTGGGAGCAGTACGTC.

The V gene is TRBV5-1, the J gene TRBJ1-4, with no clear D. The CDR3 is made up of 19 amino acids. V shed 1 base and J shed 1 base, with 20 bases lying between them. The germline V gene has CDR1 SGHRS and CDR2 YFSETQ. In DNA form, the CDR3 reads TGCGCCAGCAGCTTGCAAACACTGGGAGTCCTGGGAACTAATGAAAAACTGTTTTTT. Protein product: CASSLQTLGVLGTNEKLFF.

The table lists this clone with a few counts. The chain employs TRBV5-1 and TRBJ2-3; 8 nucleotides align to TRBD1. Germline lookup yields CDR1 SGHRS and CDR2 YFSETQ. The CDR3 length is 14 residues. V shed 5 bases, J shed 5 bases, and the junction held 7 bases outside the gene matches. In DNA form, the CDR3 reads TGCGCCAGCAGTCAGGGGGCGTCGAGAGATACGCAGTATTTT. Amino acids: CASSQGASRDTQYF.

The chain couples TRBV13 to TRBJ2-7, with D possibly TRBD2 on 5 matching bases. There are 16 residues in the CDR3. Germline CDR1 PRHDT, CDR2 FYEKMQ (reference sequence). V dropped 4 bases and J dropped 7 bases, with 23 bases sitting between them. The CDR3 DNA reads as TGTGCCAGCAGCTACCCCCAAGCGGACTCCCCGGGGGAGCAGTACTTC. This sequence encodes CASSYPQADSPGEQYF. The variable domain in full, with the rest retrieved from reference TRBV13 and TRBJ2-7, is AAGVIQSPRHLIKEKRETATLKCYPIPRHDTVYWYQQGPGQDPQFLISFYEKMQSDKGSIPDRFSAQQFSDYHSELNMSSLELGDSALYFCASSYPQADSPGEQYFGPGTRLTVT.

Only a few counts were recorded for this clone. The rearrangement links TRBV11-2 to TRBJ1-2; no reliable D call. The V end lost 4 bases, the J end lost 4 bases, and 10 bases lay between the germline ends. Germline assignment: CDR1 SGHAT and CDR2 FQNNGV. This CDR3 is built from 13 residues. This CDR3 reads CASSSPSLYGYTF. The CDR3 DNA sequence: TGTGCCAGCAGCTCGCCGAGCCTCTATGGCTACACCTTC.

This sequence joins TRBV25-1 and TRBJ2-4, with 9 positions matching TRBD1. Trimming cost V 6 bases and J 12 bases; bases outside gene matches: 15. The germline gives CDR1 MGHDK, CDR2 SYGVNS. The CDR3 is 15 amino acids. CDR3 DNA: TGTGCCAGCAGCGTAAAAGGGACAGGGCAATACAGTCAGTACTTC. This gives the protein CASSVKGTGQYSQYF. The full variable domain, completed using reference TRBV25-1 and TRBJ2-4, is EADIYQTPRYLVIGTGKKITLECSQTMGHDKMYWYQQDPGMELHLIHYSYGVNSTEKGDLSSESTVSRIRTEHFPLTLESARPSHTSQYLCASSVKGTGQYSQYFGAGTRLSVL.

The gene calls are TRBV7-2 and TRBJ1-2; the D gene is possibly TRBD1 (6 bases). In germline, CDR1 is SGHTA, CDR2 FQGNSA. The CDR3 runs 16 residues. V lost 4 bases and J lost 7, with 22 bases in between. The CDR3 nucleotides are TGTGCCAGCAGCTCCATTTTGGGACAACCGGCGGGTGGCTACACCTTC. This translates into CASSSILGQPAGGYTF.

This clone was observed once. This CDR3 reads CSATGSTEAFF. As DNA, the CDR3 is TGCAGTGCTACCGGTAGCACTGAAGCTTTCTTT. The rearrangement uses TRBV20-1 and TRBJ1-1, with D unclear. The CDR3 is 11 amino acids. V was shortened by 4 bases and J by 4 bases, with 7 bases between the two germline ends. Per germline, CDR1 DFQATT and CDR2 SNEGSKA (reference sequence).

The chain employs TRBV5-4 and TRBJ2-2, with 9 nucleotides matching TRBD2. This CDR3 has 16 residues. From germline, CDR1 is SGHNT and CDR2 YYREEE (reference sequence). V dropped 1 base and J dropped 5; count of bases not matched to a gene: 6. CDR3 protein: CASSLFSGGRTGELFF. The CDR3 region has the DNA TGTGCCAGCAGCTTGTTTAGCGGGGGCCGGACCGGGGAGCTGTTTTTT.

The gene calls are TRBV6-5 and TRBJ1-6; 9 bases fit TRBD1. The germline CDR1 and CDR2 sequences are MNHEY and SVGAGI. V lost 5 bases to trimming and J lost 9 bases; unmatched junction nucleotides: 8. The CDR3 extends over 15 amino acids. This chain's CDR3 is CASSSGTGITSPLHF. DNA for the CDR3: TGTGCCAGCAGTAGCGGGACAGGGATAACTTCACCCCTCCACTTT.

V and J are TRBV2 and TRBJ2-2, with 8 bases identical to TRBD2. The CDR3 has 14 residues. V lost 7 bases, J lost 4 bases, and 5 bases stayed unmatched. Germline CDR1 and CDR2: SNHLY and FYNNEI. The CDR3 spells CASMGGLGTGELFF. The CDR3 DNA reads as TGTGCCAGCATGGGGGGACTAGGCACCGGGGAGCTGTTTTTT.